This TCR beta chain emerged from a study of PD-L1 blockade in urothelial cancer. Looking at the study overall: Prior chemotherapy regimens per patient numbered 0 to 3. Notes on the study in general: Survival was better when pretreatment blood TCR clonality fell below the median. Expansion of tumor-associated blood clones at 3 weeks was greater in durable-benefit patients.

Germline lookup yields CDR1 SGHNT and CDR2 YYREEE (reference sequence). The CDR3 has 13 amino acids. V lost 5 bases to trimming and J lost 5 bases, with 10 bases between them. Clones were read by immunoSEQ multiplex PCR, and TCRdb kept only the in-frame ones, dropping some. The sample records more than 35,000 clones, approximately 82% being singletons. This clone was recorded only once. Its matching antigen is unknown. Time point defined: peripheral blood 6 weeks after treatment start. The receptor was isolated from a man aged 55 to 70 with urothelial cancer. The chain uses TRBV5-4 and TRBJ2-2, with D maybe TRBD1 (6 bases). Specimen: PBMCs, collected around atezolizumab (anti-PD-L1) treatment. The CDR3 nucleotides read TGTGCCAGCAGGGCAACAGGGACCGGGGAGCTGTTTTTT. This gives the protein CASRATGTGELFF.